A single sample gave rise to the 8 T cell receptor beta chains below, sequenced in a study of cytomegalovirus exposure and HLA in healthy donors. The PCR made use of 60 Vbeta and 13 Jbeta primers. TCRdb's table, derived via immunoSEQ multiplex PCR, lists solely in-frame clones and lacks some. The sample data list 45,000 to 60,000 clones. Sequences were obtained from PBMCs. The receptors were sampled from a male donor in good health and CMV-seronegative.

J is TRBJ2-3 and V is TRBV7-6, with D perhaps matching TRBD1 (8 bases). The CDR3 has 17 amino acids. Trimming removed 1 base from V and 4 bases from J, with 18 bases in between. CDR1 is SGHVS, CDR2 FNYEAQ, per germline. CDR3 protein: CASSLVVQGGYADTQYF. The CDR3 bases are TGTGCCAGCAGCTTAGTGGTACAGGGGGGGTATGCAGATACGCAGTATTTT.

The chain employs TRBV6-5 and TRBJ1-2; D is perhaps TRBD1 (6 bases). V was trimmed by 7 bases and J by 4 bases, leaving 13 bases between them. The CDR3 contains 13 residues. Germline values: CDR1 MNHEY, CDR2 SVGAGI. The CDR3 reads CASNLQGGYGYTF. CDR3 DNA sequence: TGTGCCAGCAACCTACAGGGCGGCTATGGCTACACCTTC.

The chain recombines TRBV30 with TRBJ1-5, with unresolved D. The CDR3 loop spans 13 amino acids. Germline loops: CDR1 GTSNPN, CDR2 SVGIG (reference sequence). The V gene lost 2 bases and the J gene lost 6 bases, with 11 bases spanning the gap. DNA for the CDR3: TGTGCCTGGAGTATAGCGAACCGTCAGCCCCAGCATTTT. It specifies CAWSIANRQPQHF.

Remarks on this clone: A junction end diverges from the germline sequence, so it may reflect a read error. The chain has TRBV29-1 and TRBJ2-1; D perhaps matches TRBD1 (6 bases). In germline, CDR1 is SQVTM, CDR2 ANQGSEA. The CDR3 extends over 16 amino acids. The CDR3 sequence is CSGESPGRGADNEQFF. CDR3 DNA: TGCAGCGGTGAATCCCCGGGCAGGGGTGCCGACAATGAGCAGTTCTTC.

CDR3 DNA sequence: TGTGCCAGTAGTACCCTAGGGGCTGACACTGAAGCTTTCTTT. This codes for CASSTLGADTEAFF. This sequence joins TRBV19 and TRBJ1-1, with D maybe TRBD1 (5 bases). The germline CDR1 and CDR2 sequences are LNHDA and SQIVND (reference sequence). The CDR3 is 14 residues long. The V end lost 4 bases, the J end lost 3 bases, and 12 bases lay between the germline ends.

The chain recombines TRBV5-1 with TRBJ1-1, with D tentatively TRBD1 (6 bases). V lost 3 bases to trimming and J lost 4 bases, with 10 bases between them. Germline V gene sequence: CDR1 SGHRS, CDR2 YFSETQ. The CDR3 totals 13 residues. The CDR3 DNA reads as TGCGCCAGCAGCTACACAGGGATCACTGAAGCTTTCTTT. Translating gives CASSYTGITEAFF.

The chain has TRBV19 and TRBJ1-3, with TRBD1 matching 7 bases. V lost 8 bases, J lost 5 bases, and 3 bases stayed unmatched. The CDR3 totals 12 residues. Germline assignment: CDR1 LNHDA and CDR2 SQIVND (reference sequence). This CDR3 is CASAQGRNTIYF. DNA for the CDR3: TGTGCCAGTGCACAGGGGAGAAACACCATATATTTT.

The V call is TRBV30, the J call TRBJ1-2; 9 positions agree with TRBD1. This CDR3 region has 15 residues. Trimming cost V 2 bases and J 7 bases; bases outside gene matches: 11. Germline CDR1 is GTSNPN and CDR2 is SVGIG (reference sequence). Written as DNA, the CDR3 is TGTGCCTGGAGTAGGGACAGGGCTTGGGGGCCTGGCTACACCTTC. Protein product: CAWSRDRAWGPGYTF.